These 13 T cell receptor beta chains were all obtained from the same sample, sequenced in a study of CD8 T cells in Susac syndrome. Random hexamers were used to reverse transcribe roughly 0.45 to 1 ug of RNA. MiXCR, run by TCRdb on the immunoSEQ multiplex PCR reads, gives a single entry per CDR3 protein. The data show around 170,000 distinct CDR3 sequences, 94% seen once. The sample comprised CD4+ T cells from PBMCs. These receptors originate from a human donor with Susac syndrome.

The table lists this clonotype with a few counts. The chain has TRBV12-3 or TRBV12-4 and TRBJ2-5; D may be TRBD1 (5 bases). V lost 3 bases to trimming and J lost 5 bases, with 10 bases between them. There are 13 residues in the CDR3. CDR3 residues: CASSFQGRETQYF. The CDR3 DNA reads TGTGCCAGCAGTTTCCAGGGTCGGGAGACCCAGTACTTC.

The chain combines TRBV19 with TRBJ1-5, with no clear D. Germline CDR1 reads LNHDA; CDR2 reads SQIVND (reference sequence). The CDR3 is 15 residues long. V lost 3 bases and J 2 bases, leaving 11 bases between the germline ends. CDR3 DNA sequence: TGTGCCAGTAGTATCGGAGGGAGGGGCAATCAGCCCCAGCATTTT. This sequence encodes CASSIGGRGNQPQHF.

CDR3 protein: CASSLAEGLIGGYTF. CDR3 coding DNA: TGCGCCAGCAGCTTGGCCGAAGGACTTATAGGAGGCTACACCTTC. The chain links TRBV5-1 to TRBJ1-2; D remains unclear. From germline, CDR1 is SGHRS and CDR2 YFSETQ. Trimming took off 0 bases at V and 8 bases at J, with 17 bases between the two ends. The CDR3 totals 15 residues. The full variable domain, its missing parts supplied by reference TRBV5-1 and TRBJ1-2, is KAGVTQTPRYLIKTRGQQVTLSCSPISGHRSVSWYQQTPGQGLQFLFEYFSETQRNKGNFPGRFSGRQFSNSRSEMNVSTLELGDSALYLCASSLAEGLIGGYTFGSGTRLTVV.

The CDR3 here is CAISRTGSTEAFF. The CDR3 DNA sequence: TGTGCCATCAGCCGGACCGGTAGCACTGAAGCTTTCTTT. V is TRBV10-3 and J is TRBJ1-1; D call uncertain. CDR1 and CDR2 (germline): ENHRY, SYGVKD. The length of the CDR3 is 13 residues. V dropped 6 bases and J dropped 4 bases, with 12 bases sitting between them.

The chain combines TRBV7-2 with TRBJ2-5; 7 nucleotides match TRBD2. This CDR3 is 18 amino acids long. In germline, CDR1 is SGHTA, CDR2 FQGNSA. After removal of 5 bases from V and 1 base from J, the junction contained 16 bases not matched to a gene. The CDR3 sequence: CASSANPLGGGSQETQYF. The CDR3 DNA follows: TGTGCCAGCAGCGCGAACCCTCTTGGGGGAGGGTCCCAAGAGACCCAGTACTTC.

The CDR3 loop is CASGRNQPQHF. CDR3 nucleotides: TGTGCCAGCGGGCGGAATCAGCCCCAGCATTTT. The J gene is TRBJ1-5, the V gene TRBV6-2 or TRBV6-3; D ambiguous. The germline V gene has CDR1 MNHEY and CDR2 SVGEGT. The CDR3 consists of 11 residues. The V gene lost 8 bases and the J gene lost 4 bases, with 6 bases spanning the gap.

The genes are TRBV6-5 and TRBJ2-7; 7 nucleotides agree with TRBD1. CDR1 is MNHEY, CDR2 SVGAGI, per germline. This CDR3 has 14 amino acids. The V segment lost 2 bases and the J segment 2 bases; nucleotides outside the gene matches: 3. The CDR3 DNA reads as TGTGCCAGCAGTTACGATGGACAGGCCTACGAGCAGTACTTC. It translates to CASSYDGQAYEQYF.

This clonotype was picked up one time. The chain links TRBV5-6 to TRBJ1-2; D is unclear. CDR3 length: 16 residues. Germline V gene data show CDR1 as SGHDT and CDR2 as YYEEEE. V was pared by 4 bases and J by 6 bases, with 22 bases between. The CDR3 DNA follows: TGTGCCAGCAGCCGCCGGGGAGTAGGGATGATCGATGGCTACACCTTC. Translated, it gives CASSRRGVGMIDGYTF.

The chain has TRBV7-6 and TRBJ2-1, with D unresolved. V was cut by 1 base and J by 9 bases, with 7 bases left in between. Germline V gene sequence: CDR1 SGHVS, CDR2 FNYEAQ. This CDR3 has 12 residues. Here the CDR3 reads CASSLEPLEQFF. For the CDR3, the DNA is TGTGCCAGCAGCTTAGAGCCGCTTGAGCAGTTCTTC.

The chain is built from TRBV6-1 and TRBJ2-7; 11 positions agree with TRBD2. V was pared by 6 bases and J by 1 base, with 8 bases of the junction left unmatched. Germline V lookup: CDR1 MNHNS, CDR2 SASEGT. CDR3 size: 16 residues. The CDR3 loop reads CASRKGGLAASYEQYF. As DNA, the CDR3 is TGTGCCAGCAGGAAGGGGGGACTAGCGGCATCCTACGAGCAGTACTTC.

This clonotype is a singleton in its sample. The chain joins TRBV6-5 to TRBJ2-1; TRBD1 matches 8 bases. CDR3 size: 14 residues. Germline assignment: CDR1 MNHEY and CDR2 SVGAGI. J lost 4 bases, V lost 7 bases, and 6 bases had no gene match. The CDR3: CASNRQGKYNEQFF. CDR3 bases: TGTGCCAGCAACCGACAGGGGAAATACAATGAGCAGTTCTTC.

This sequence joins TRBV2 and TRBJ1-5; TRBD1 is a possible D gene (5 bases). Trimming removed 6 bases from V and 3 bases from J, with 9 bases in between. The CDR3 spans 13 residues. Germline V CDR1 and CDR2: SNHLY, FYNNEI. The CDR3 nucleotides are TGTGCCAGCAGGGCGGGGACCAATCAGCCCCAGCATTTT. Its protein is CASRAGTNQPQHF.

The chain joins TRBV20-1 to TRBJ2-3, with 7 positions matching TRBD1. CDR1 is DFQATT, CDR2 SNEGSKA, per germline (reference sequence). CDR3 size: 13 residues. V lost 5 bases and J lost 4; bases outside the gene matches: 6. Written as DNA, the CDR3 is TGCAGTGCTGGCCGACAGGGACCAGATACGCAGTATTTT. Its protein product is CSAGRQGPDTQYF.